This paragraph reports one T cell receptor (beta chain). The germline V gene encodes CDR1 SGHDN and CDR2 FVKESK. J was trimmed by 6 bases and V by 5 bases; bases with no gene match: 14. This CDR3 is built from 18 residues. As processed by the authors: Amplification of reference gene primers was used by the study to estimate nucleated cell counts. The assay was immunoSEQ multiplex PCR, and TCRdb's table has in-frame clones only and misses some. The D gene and trimming were derived from the DNA, and the V and J assignments and clone size from that table. This table holds roughly 260,000 clones, about 90% found once. The sample comes from a study of blood T cell repertoires in COVID-19. The overall study: Whether acute or convalescent, the COVID-19 samples came from the United States, Italy and Spain. In each case, the material was cDNA or gDNA derived from T cells, B-cell-depleted T cells, or PBMCs.

This chain joins TRBV14 and TRBJ1-6; 9 bases map to TRBD1. The clonotype originates from a woman in her forties or fifties who had recovered from COVID-19. Specimen: peripheral blood. Here the CDR3 reads CASSSSQDTGGINSPLHF. The DNA for the CDR3 is TGTGCCAGCAGCAGCAGCCAAGACACAGGGGGCATTAATTCACCCCTCCACTTT.